This T cell receptor beta chain was documented in a study of TIL therapy for anti-PD-1-resistant metastatic lung cancer. Turning to the study itself: Tumors were harvested before any PD-1/PD-L1 blockade. Median tumor mutation burden was more than 1.4 mutations per megabase.

V lost 5 bases, J lost 2 bases, and 16 bases lay in between. Germline V gene lookup returns CDR1 SGHNT and CDR2 YYREEE (reference sequence). This CDR3 region has 15 residues. Sequencing used immunoSEQ v3. Assay used: immunoSEQ multiplex PCR; TCRdb lists only in-frame clones, some missing. The profile covers roughly 20,000 clones, with 83% appearing a single time and around 2.4% taken by the ten largest. Time point meaning: pre-treatment sample, taken before nivolumab and TIL therapy. Study-wide findings and caveats: TIL clonotype persistence in blood showed no apparent association with response.

As to this clone: Antigen unknown.

This TCR derives from a person between 30 and 79 years old with non-small cell lung cancer. The sequencing used blood, collected at baseline. The chain combines TRBV5-4 with TRBJ2-5; either TRBD1 or TRBD2 may fit D (6 bases each). The CDR3 is CASRPTGGGQETQYF. In nucleotides, the CDR3 is TGTGCCAGCAGGCCGACCGGGGGCGGACAAGAGACCCAGTACTTC.